These 20 T cell receptor beta chains were sequenced from one sample in a study of OX40 agonist ivuxolimab in advanced cancers. Sequencing used immunoSEQ multiplex PCR; TCRdb keeps in-frame clones, though not all of them. The data show 75,000 to 95,000 clones, around 83% seen once. The specimen comprised CD4+ or CD8+ T cells sorted from blood, sampled in a trial of the OX40 agonist ivuxolimab. The source of these receptors is an adult with an advanced solid tumor such as melanoma, head and neck, liver or kidney cancer.

This clone was recorded many times. The gene calls are TRBV4-3 and TRBJ2-7, with D tentatively TRBD1 (5 bases). Germline lookup yields CDR1 LGHNA and CDR2 YSLEER. With 1 base removed from V and 0 bases from J, the gap between germline ends came to 19 bases. CDR3 length equals 18 residues. The CDR3 sequence: CASSQVLEWARGSYEQYF. Here the CDR3 DNA reads TGCGCCAGCAGCCAAGTCCTTGAATGGGCTAGGGGCTCCTACGAGCAGTACTTC.

V usage is TRBV14 and J usage is TRBJ1-5; D is unclear. Germline-derived CDR1 and CDR2 are SGHDN and FVKESK. CDR3 length equals 13 residues. Trimming shortened V by 4 bases and J by 4 bases, and 8 bases separated the two germline ends. CDR3 protein: CASSRGPNQPQHF. The CDR3 DNA is TGTGCCAGCAGCCGAGGACCTAATCAGCCCCAGCATTTT.

V and J are TRBV5-4 and TRBJ1-2; possible D gene TRBD1, 6 bases. The ends were cut back, 2 bases at V and 5 bases at J, with 13 bases in the middle. The CDR3 length is 14 residues. Germline CDR1 is SGHNT and CDR2 is YYREEE (reference sequence). CDR3 bases: TGTGCCAGCAGCTTTTCGCAAGGGGGTTATGGCTACACCTTC. Amino acid sequence: CASSFSQGGYGYTF.

The chain uses TRBV14 and TRBJ2-7, with 10 positions matching TRBD1. The germline V gene has CDR1 SGHDN and CDR2 FVKESK. J was trimmed by 5 bases and V by 2 bases; bases with no gene match: 9. The CDR3 covers 16 residues. CDR3 in amino acids: CASSQPGTGAGHEQYF. CDR3 in DNA: TGTGCCAGCAGCCAACCCGGGACAGGGGCGGGCCACGAGCAGTACTTC.

The genes are TRBV7-2 and TRBJ2-4; D not resolved. The germline CDR1 and CDR2 sequences are SGHTA and FQGNSA. Trimming removed 5 bases from V and 7 bases from J, with 18 bases in between. This CDR3 has 15 residues. The CDR3 spells CASSPHLGIANIQYF. CDR3 bases: TGTGCCAGCAGCCCTCATCTGGGAATTGCGAACATTCAGTACTTC. The complete variable domain, with remaining parts taken from reference TRBV7-2 and TRBJ2-4, reads GAGVSQSPSNKVTEKGKDVELRCDPISGHTALYWYRQSLGQGLEFLIYFQGNSAPDKSGLPSDRFSAERTGGSVSTLTIQRTQQEDSAVYLCASSPHLGIANIQYFGAGTRLSVL.

V and J are TRBV9 and TRBJ1-1, with D hard to call. Germline CDR1 SGDLS, CDR2 YYNGEE. Trimming pared 0 bases from V and 1 base from J, leaving 10 bases between. The CDR3 is 15 residues long. The CDR3 coding sequence is TGTGCCAGCAGCGTAGAGGAGGGCCCGAACACTGAAGCTTTCTTT. Its protein is CASSVEEGPNTEAFF.

The chain recombines TRBV5-6 with TRBJ1-2; D gene uncertain. The length of the CDR3 is 16 residues. Trimming left V 0 bases short and J 0 bases short, with 12 bases between. The V gene's germline CDR1 is SGHDT and CDR2 YYEEEE. This CDR3 reads CASSLVGSSSNYGYTF. DNA for the CDR3: TGTGCCAGCAGCTTGGTAGGCAGTTCTTCTAACTATGGCTACACCTTC. Filled out from reference TRBV5-6 and TRBJ1-2, the complete variable domain reads DAGVTQSPTHLIKTRGQQVTLRCSPKSGHDTVSWYQQALGQGPQFIFQYYEEEERQRGNFPDRFSGHQFPNYSSELNVNALLLGDSALYLCASSLVGSSSNYGYTFGSGTRLTVV.

The chain employs TRBV25-1 and TRBJ1-2; tentatively, D is TRBD1 (6 bases). V was shortened by 3 bases and J by 8 bases, with 13 bases between the two germline ends. Germline-derived CDR1 and CDR2 are MGHDK and SYGVNS. This CDR3 contains 13 residues. The CDR3 coding sequence is TGTGCCAGCAGTGACGGACAGTTCGTGGGCTACACCTTC. Its protein product is CASSDGQFVGYTF.

This clone was found once. The rearrangement links TRBV5-1 to TRBJ1-1; TRBD1 aligns across 9 bases. Germline V gene sequence: CDR1 SGHRS, CDR2 YFSETQ. The V and J ends lost 4 bases and 5 bases, in that order; junction bases with no gene match: 3. The CDR3 covers 13 residues. CDR3 loop: CASSIDRGTEAFF. CDR3 DNA sequence: TGCGCCAGCAGCATCGACAGGGGGACTGAAGCTTTCTTT. The whole variable domain, filled in from reference TRBV5-1 and TRBJ1-1, reads KAGVTQTPRYLIKTRGQQVTLSCSPISGHRSVSWYQQTPGQGLQFLFEYFSETQRNKGNFPGRFSGRQFSNSRSEMNVSTLELGDSALYLCASSIDRGTEAFFGQGTRLTVV.

The chain joins TRBV2 to TRBJ1-5, with 7 bases that match TRBD1. The CDR3 consists of 14 residues. The V and J ends lost 5 bases and 5 bases, in that order; junction bases with no gene match: 6. Looked up from germline, CDR1 is SNHLY and CDR2 is FYNNEI. CDR3 amino acids: CASSPGQADQPQHF. The DNA for the CDR3 is TGTGCCAGCAGTCCCGGACAGGCGGATCAGCCCCAGCATTTT.

The chain combines TRBV6-6 with TRBJ2-1; 10 nucleotides match TRBD2. Germline V gene data show CDR1 as MNHNY and CDR2 as SVGAGI (reference sequence). V shed 4 bases, J shed 4 bases, and the junction held 4 bases outside the gene matches. The length of the CDR3 is 15 residues. In DNA form, the CDR3 reads TGTGCCAGCAGTTGGAGCGGGGGGGCGTACAATGAGCAGTTCTTC. Translated: CASSWSGGAYNEQFF.

The chain carries TRBV6-1 and TRBJ2-7; TRBD2 matches 10 bases. Per the germline V gene, CDR1 is MNHNS and CDR2 is SASEGT. The CDR3 is 14 residues long. With V trimmed by 6 bases and J by 8 bases, 10 bases remained unmatched. Written as DNA, the CDR3 is TGTGCCAGCAGCTCCCAGCGGGGGGGCAAAAAGCAGTACGTC. It codes for CASSSQRGGKKQYV.

This clone was seen a single time. This rearrangement joins TRBV2 to TRBJ2-7, with 8 positions matching TRBD2. Germline CDR1 SNHLY, CDR2 FYNNEI. This CDR3 has 12 amino acids. Unmatched junction bases numbered 7, after V lost 7 bases and J lost 8 bases. The CDR3 protein is CASTLAGPQQYV. The CDR3 DNA is TGTGCCAGCACGTTAGCGGGACCACAGCAGTACGTC.

The chain uses TRBV5-1 and TRBJ1-2; D gene uncertain. Germline CDR1 is SGHRS and CDR2 is YFSETQ. The CDR3 is made up of 14 amino acids. V lost 0 bases to trimming and J lost 4 bases, with 10 bases between them. CDR3: CASSLESGLYGYTF. For the CDR3, the DNA is TGCGCCAGCAGCTTGGAGTCGGGCCTCTATGGCTACACCTTC.

This clone was seen a single time. This chain links TRBV9 with TRBJ2-3; D remains unclear. The CDR3 spans 12 residues. The germline gives CDR1 SGDLS, CDR2 YYNGEE. V was cut by 0 bases and J by 4 bases, with 3 bases left in between. CDR3 sequence: CASSVDADTQYF. The DNA of the CDR3 is TGTGCCAGCAGCGTAGACGCAGATACGCAGTATTTT.

CDR3 DNA: TGTGCCAGTCAGACCTTTCGCGGGAGGAACTACAATGAGCAGTTCTTC. Its protein product is CASQTFRGRNYNEQFF. V is TRBV7-9 and J is TRBJ2-1; 8 bases line up with TRBD2. J was trimmed by 3 bases and V by 9 bases; bases with no gene match: 13. This CDR3 spans 16 amino acids. Germline V gene data show CDR1 as SEHNR and CDR2 as FQNEAQ (reference sequence).

The chain combines TRBV28 with TRBJ2-3; D unclear. The germline V gene encodes CDR1 MDHEN and CDR2 SYDVKM. The V end was cut by 8 bases, the J end by 1 base, with 13 bases between. This CDR3 region has 14 residues. The CDR3 protein is CASSSATRTDTQYF. CDR3 DNA sequence: TGTGCCAGCTCCTCCGCAACCCGCACAGATACGCAGTATTTT.

This sequence joins TRBV6-1 and TRBJ1-5; unclear D gene. Germline V gives CDR1 MNHNS, CDR2 SASEGT. Between the trimmed V and J ends, which lost 8 bases and 2 bases, there was a span of 16 bases. The CDR3 has 15 residues. DNA for the CDR3: TGTGCCAGCCGCCCCATGAGTAGCGGCAATCAGCCCCAGCATTTT. It yields the protein CASRPMSSGNQPQHF.

The chain links TRBV4-1 to TRBJ1-3; no definite D call. Between the trimmed V and J ends, which lost 0 bases and 0 bases, there was a span of 6 bases. CDR1 is MGHRA and CDR2 is YSYEKL in the germline V gene. The CDR3 contains 15 residues. The CDR3 DNA sequence: TGCGCCAGCAGCCAAGATGGCGCCTCTGGAAACACCATATATTTT. Translating gives CASSQDGASGNTIYF.

V usage is TRBV5-1 and J usage is TRBJ2-5; 7 bases are shared with TRBD1. The germline CDR1 and CDR2 sequences are SGHRS and YFSETQ. The CDR3 has 14 amino acids. The V and J ends lost 4 bases and 3 bases, in that order; junction bases with no gene match: 6. The CDR3 reads CASSVGQVEETQYF. In DNA form, the CDR3 reads TGCGCCAGCAGCGTCGGACAGGTCGAAGAGACCCAGTACTTC.